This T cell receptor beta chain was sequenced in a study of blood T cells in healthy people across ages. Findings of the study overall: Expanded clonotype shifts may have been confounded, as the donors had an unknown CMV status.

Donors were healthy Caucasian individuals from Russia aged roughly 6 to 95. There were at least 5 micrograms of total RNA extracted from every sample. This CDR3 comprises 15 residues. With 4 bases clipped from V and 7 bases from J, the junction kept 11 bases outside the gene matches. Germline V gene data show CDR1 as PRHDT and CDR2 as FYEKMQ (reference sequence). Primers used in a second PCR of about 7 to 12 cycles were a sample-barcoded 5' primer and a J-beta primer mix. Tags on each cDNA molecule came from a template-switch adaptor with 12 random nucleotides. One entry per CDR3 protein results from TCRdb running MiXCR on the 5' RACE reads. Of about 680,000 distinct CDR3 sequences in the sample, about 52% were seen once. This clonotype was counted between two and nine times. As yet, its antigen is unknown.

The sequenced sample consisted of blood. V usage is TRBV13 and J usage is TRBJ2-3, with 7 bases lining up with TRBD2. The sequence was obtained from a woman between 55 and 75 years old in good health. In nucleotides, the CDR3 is TGTGCCAGCAGCTCCTCCCGGGGGGACTACTATACGCAGTATTTT. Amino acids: CASSSSRGDYYTQYF.